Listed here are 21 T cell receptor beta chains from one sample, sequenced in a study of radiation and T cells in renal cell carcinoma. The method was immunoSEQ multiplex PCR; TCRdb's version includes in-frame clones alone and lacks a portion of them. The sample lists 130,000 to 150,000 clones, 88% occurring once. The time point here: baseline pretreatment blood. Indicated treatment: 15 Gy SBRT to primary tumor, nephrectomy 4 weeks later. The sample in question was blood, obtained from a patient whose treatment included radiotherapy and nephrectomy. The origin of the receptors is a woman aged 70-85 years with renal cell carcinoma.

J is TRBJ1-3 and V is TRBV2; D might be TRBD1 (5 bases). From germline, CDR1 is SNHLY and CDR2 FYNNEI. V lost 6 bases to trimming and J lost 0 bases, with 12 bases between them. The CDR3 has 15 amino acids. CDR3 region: CASREGHFSGNTIYF. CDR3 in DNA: TGTGCCAGCAGGGAGGGGCATTTCTCTGGAAACACCATATATTTT.

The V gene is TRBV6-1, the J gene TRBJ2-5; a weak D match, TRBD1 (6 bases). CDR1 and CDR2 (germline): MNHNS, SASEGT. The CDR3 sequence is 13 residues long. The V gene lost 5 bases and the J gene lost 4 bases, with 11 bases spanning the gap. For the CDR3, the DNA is TGTGCCAGCAGTTTCCTAGGGGGAGAGACCCAGTACTTC. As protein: CASSFLGGETQYF.

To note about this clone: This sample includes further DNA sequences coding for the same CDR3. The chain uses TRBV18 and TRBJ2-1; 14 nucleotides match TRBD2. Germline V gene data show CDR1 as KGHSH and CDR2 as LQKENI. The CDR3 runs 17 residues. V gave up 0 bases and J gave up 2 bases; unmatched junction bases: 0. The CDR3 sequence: CASSPPTSGGAYNEQFF. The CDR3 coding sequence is TGTGCCAGCTCACCACCGACTAGCGGGGGGGCCTACAATGAGCAGTTCTTC.

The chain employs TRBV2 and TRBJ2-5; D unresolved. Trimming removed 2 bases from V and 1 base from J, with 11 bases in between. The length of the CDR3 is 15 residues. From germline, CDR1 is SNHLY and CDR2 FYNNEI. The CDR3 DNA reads TGTGCCAGCAGTGAAACCAGGTGGGGCCAAGAGACCCAGTACTTC. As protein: CASSETRWGQETQYF. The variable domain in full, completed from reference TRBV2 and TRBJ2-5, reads EPEVTQTPSHQVTQMGQEVILRCVPISNHLYFYWYRQILGQKVEFLVSFYNNEISEKSEIFDDQFSVERPDGSNFTLKIRSTKLEDSAMYFCASSETRWGQETQYFGPGTRLLVL.

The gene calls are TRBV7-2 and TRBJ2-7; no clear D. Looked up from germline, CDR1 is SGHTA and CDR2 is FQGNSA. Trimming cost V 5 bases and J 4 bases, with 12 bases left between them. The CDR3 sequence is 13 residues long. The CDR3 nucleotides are TGTGCCAGCAGCCAACTCAGGACGTACGAGCAGTACTTC. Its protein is CASSQLRTYEQYF.

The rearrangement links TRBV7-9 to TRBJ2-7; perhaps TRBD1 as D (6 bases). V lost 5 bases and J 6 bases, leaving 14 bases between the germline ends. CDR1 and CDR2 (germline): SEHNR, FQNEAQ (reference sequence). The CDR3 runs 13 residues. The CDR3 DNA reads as TGTGCCAGCAGCCCCCCGGACAGTCTCGAGCAGTACTTC. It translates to CASSPPDSLEQYF.

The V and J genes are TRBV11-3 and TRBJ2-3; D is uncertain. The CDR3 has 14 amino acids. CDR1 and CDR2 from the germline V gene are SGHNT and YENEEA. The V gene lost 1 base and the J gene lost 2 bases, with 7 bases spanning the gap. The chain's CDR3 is CASSLGPFTDTQYF. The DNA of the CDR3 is TGTGCCAGCAGCTTAGGACCCTTCACAGATACGCAGTATTTT.

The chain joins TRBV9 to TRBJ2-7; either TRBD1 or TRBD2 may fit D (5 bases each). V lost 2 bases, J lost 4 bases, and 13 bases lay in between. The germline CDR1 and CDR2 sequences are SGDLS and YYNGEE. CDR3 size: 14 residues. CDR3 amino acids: CASSVHRDGYEQYF. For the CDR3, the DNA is TGTGCCAGCAGCGTCCACCGGGACGGTTACGAGCAGTACTTC.

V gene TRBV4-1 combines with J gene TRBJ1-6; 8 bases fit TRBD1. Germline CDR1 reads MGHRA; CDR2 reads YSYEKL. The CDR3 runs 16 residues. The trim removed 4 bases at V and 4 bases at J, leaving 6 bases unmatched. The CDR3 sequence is CASSLLDREYNSPLHF. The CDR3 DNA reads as TGCGCCAGCAGCCTCCTGGACAGGGAATATAATTCACCCCTCCACTTT.

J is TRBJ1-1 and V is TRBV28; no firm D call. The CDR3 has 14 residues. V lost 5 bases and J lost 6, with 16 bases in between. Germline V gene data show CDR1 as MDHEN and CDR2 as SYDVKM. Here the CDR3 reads CASSPGLPSAEAFF. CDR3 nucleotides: TGTGCCAGCAGTCCCGGATTACCCAGCGCTGAAGCTTTCTTT.

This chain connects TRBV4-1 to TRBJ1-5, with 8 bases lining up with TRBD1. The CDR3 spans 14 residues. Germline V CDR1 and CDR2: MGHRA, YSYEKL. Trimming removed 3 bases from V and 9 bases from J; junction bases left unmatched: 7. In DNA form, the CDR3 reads TGCGCCAGCAGCCAGGGGACAGGAGCAGGGCCCCAGCATTTT. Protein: CASSQGTGAGPQHF.

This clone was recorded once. The CDR3: CASSLEGRWSYEQYF. CDR3 sequence (DNA): TGTGCCAGCAGCTTGGAGGGGCGATGGTCCTACGAGCAGTACTTC. This chain links TRBV5-6 with TRBJ2-7; D is possibly TRBD1 (5 bases). Germline V gene sequence: CDR1 SGHDT, CDR2 YYEEEE. The CDR3 extends over 15 amino acids. The ends were cut back, 0 bases at V and 1 base at J, with 11 bases in the middle.

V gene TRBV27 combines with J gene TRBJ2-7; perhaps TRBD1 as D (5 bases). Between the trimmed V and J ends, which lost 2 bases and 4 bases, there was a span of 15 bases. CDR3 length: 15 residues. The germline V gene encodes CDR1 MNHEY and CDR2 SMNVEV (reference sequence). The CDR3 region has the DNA TGTGCCAGCAGTTTAAAGGGTGACAGTTTATACGAGCAGTACTTC. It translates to CASSLKGDSLYEQYF.

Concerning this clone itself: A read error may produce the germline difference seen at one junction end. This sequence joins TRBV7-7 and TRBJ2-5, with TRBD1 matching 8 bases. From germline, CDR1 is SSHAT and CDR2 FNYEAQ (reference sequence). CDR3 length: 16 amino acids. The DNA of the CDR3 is TGTGCTAGCAGCTCCAATCCGGGACAGGCAGGAGAGACCCAGTACTTC. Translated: CASSSNPGQAGETQYF.

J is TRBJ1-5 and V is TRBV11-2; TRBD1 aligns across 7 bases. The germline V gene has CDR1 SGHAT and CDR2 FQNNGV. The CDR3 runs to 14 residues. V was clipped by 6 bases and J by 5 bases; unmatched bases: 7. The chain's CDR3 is CASRQTGSDQPQHF. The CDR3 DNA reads TGTGCCAGCAGACAGACAGGGAGCGATCAGCCCCAGCATTTT.

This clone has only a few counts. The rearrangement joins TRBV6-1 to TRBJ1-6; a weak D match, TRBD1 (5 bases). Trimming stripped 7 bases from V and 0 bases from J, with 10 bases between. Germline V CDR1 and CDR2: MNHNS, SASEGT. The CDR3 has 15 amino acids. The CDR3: CASNQGSSYNSPLHF. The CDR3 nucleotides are TGTGCCAGCAACCAGGGAAGCTCCTATAATTCACCCCTCCACTTT.

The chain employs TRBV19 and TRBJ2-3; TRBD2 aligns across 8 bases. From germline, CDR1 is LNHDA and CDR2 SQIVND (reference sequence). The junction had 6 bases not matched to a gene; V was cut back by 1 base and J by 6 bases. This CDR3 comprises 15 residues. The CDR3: CASSIGRGAPDTQYF. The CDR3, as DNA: TGTGCCAGTAGTATAGGGCGGGGGGCACCGGATACGCAGTATTTT. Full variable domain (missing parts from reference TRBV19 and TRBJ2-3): DGGITQSPKYLFRKEGQNVTLSCEQNLNHDAMYWYRQDPGQGLRLIYYSQIVNDFQKGDIAEGYSVSREKKESFPLTVTSAQKNPTAFYLCASSIGRGAPDTQYFGPGTRLTVL.

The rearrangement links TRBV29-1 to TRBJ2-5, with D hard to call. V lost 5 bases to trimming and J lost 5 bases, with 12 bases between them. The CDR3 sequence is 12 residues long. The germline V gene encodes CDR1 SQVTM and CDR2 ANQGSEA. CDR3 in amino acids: CSVTWSRETQYF. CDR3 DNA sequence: TGCAGCGTTACCTGGTCTAGGGAGACCCAGTACTTC.

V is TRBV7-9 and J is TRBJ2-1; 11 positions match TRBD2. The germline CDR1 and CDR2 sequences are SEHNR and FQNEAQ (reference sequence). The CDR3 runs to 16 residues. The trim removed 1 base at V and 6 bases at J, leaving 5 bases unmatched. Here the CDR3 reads CASSLGLAGGLNEQFF. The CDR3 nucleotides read TGTGCCAGCAGCTTAGGTCTAGCGGGGGGCCTCAATGAGCAGTTCTTC.

CDR3 residues: CASSSPEGGGYTF. As DNA, the CDR3 is TGTGCCAGCAGCTCACCGGAGGGAGGCGGCTACACCTTC. This chain connects TRBV7-2 to TRBJ1-2; D is uncertain. The CDR3 sequence is 13 residues long. The V end lost 4 bases, the J end lost 8 bases, and 14 bases lay between the germline ends. Per germline, CDR1 SGHTA and CDR2 FQGNSA.

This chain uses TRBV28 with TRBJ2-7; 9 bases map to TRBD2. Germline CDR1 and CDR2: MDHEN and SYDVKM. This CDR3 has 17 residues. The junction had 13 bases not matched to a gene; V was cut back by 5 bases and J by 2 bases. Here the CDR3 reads CASSPSSFAGGPYEQYF. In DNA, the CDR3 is TGTGCCAGCAGTCCCTCATCTTTTGCGGGGGGGCCCTACGAGCAGTACTTC.